This T cell receptor beta chain was sequenced in a study of blood T cell repertoires in COVID-19. Turning to the study itself: The study drew acute and convalescent COVID-19 samples from the United States, Italy and Spain. Nucleic acid was either cDNA or gDNA, and it came from T cells, B-cell-depleted T cells, or PBMCs.

The CDR3 covers 15 residues. Germline loops: CDR1 SQVTM, CDR2 ANQGSEA. Trimming removed 2 bases from V and 0 bases from J, with 13 bases in between. Per the study methods: Amplification from reference gene primers served as the basis for estimated nucleated cell counts. Assay used: immunoSEQ multiplex PCR; TCRdb lists only in-frame clones, some missing. V and J calls and clone size are as listed in that table; D and trimming were resolved from the DNA. The sample holds some 150,000 clones, about four fifths seen once. This rearrangement joins TRBV29-1 to TRBJ1-1, with no clear D. Sequencing used peripheral blood. The receptor was isolated from a woman aged 80 or over in a cohort sampled during active or convalescent COVID-19. In DNA, the CDR3 is TGCAGCGTTGAAACCACGGGAGGGATGAACACTGAAGCTTTCTTT. Residues: CSVETTGGMNTEAFF. Filled out from reference TRBV29-1 and TRBJ1-1, the complete variable domain reads SAVISQKPSRDICQRGTSLTIQCQVDSQVTMMFWYRQQPGQSLTLIATANQGSEATYESGFVIDKFPISRPNLTFSTLTVSNMSPEDSSIYLCSVETTGGMNTEAFFGQGTRLTVV.